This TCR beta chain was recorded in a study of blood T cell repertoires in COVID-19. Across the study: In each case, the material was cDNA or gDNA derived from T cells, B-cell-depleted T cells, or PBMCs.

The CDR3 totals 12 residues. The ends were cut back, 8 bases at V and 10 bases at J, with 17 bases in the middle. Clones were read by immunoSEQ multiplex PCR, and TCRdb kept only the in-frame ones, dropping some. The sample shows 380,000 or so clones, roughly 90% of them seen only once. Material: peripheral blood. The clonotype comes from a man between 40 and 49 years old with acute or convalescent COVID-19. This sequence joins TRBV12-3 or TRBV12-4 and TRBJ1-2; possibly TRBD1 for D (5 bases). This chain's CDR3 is CASHLPGEDYTF. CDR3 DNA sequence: TGTGCCAGCCACCTCCCGGGGGAGGACTACACCTTC.